This T cell receptor beta chain was observed in a study of blood T cell repertoires in COVID-19. Germline V gene data show CDR1 as SGHNT and CDR2 as YYREEE (reference sequence). This CDR3 is 14 amino acids long. Trimming took 5 bases from V and 5 from J; bases not matched to a gene: 6. Seattle patients were enrolled while actively infected and followed longitudinally. Only in-frame clones appear in the TCRdb table, and some are missing; sequencing was by immunoSEQ multiplex PCR. The sample contains about 300,000 clones, more than 85% of which appear only once. Sequences were obtained from peripheral blood. The chain links TRBV5-4 to TRBJ2-1; 8 nucleotides agree with TRBD2. The clonotype comes from a woman aged 25 to 39 with COVID-19, enrolled during active disease. CDR3 nucleotide sequence: TGTGCCAGCAGGAGTAGCGGGACAAACAATGAGCAGTTCTTC. It specifies CASRSSGTNNEQFF. The full variable domain, rest sourced from reference TRBV5-4 and TRBJ2-1, is ETGVTQSPTHLIKTRGQQVTLRCSSQSGHNTVSWYQQALGQGPQFIFQYYREEENGRGNFPPRFSGLQFPNYSSELNVNALELDDSALYLCASRSSGTNNEQFFGPGTRLTVL.